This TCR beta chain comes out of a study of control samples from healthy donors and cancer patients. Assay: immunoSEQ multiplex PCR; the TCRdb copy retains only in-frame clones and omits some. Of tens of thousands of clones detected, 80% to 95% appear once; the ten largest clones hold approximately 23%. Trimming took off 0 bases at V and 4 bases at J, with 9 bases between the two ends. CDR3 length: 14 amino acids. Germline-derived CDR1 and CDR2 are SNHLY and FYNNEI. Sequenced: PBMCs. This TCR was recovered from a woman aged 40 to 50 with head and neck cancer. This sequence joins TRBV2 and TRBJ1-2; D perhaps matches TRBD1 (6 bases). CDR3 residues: CASSEAAGAYGYTF. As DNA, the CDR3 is TGTGCCAGCAGTGAAGCAGCAGGGGCCTATGGCTACACCTTC. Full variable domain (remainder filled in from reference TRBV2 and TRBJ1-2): EPEVTQTPSHQVTQMGQEVILRCVPISNHLYFYWYRQILGQKVEFLVSFYNNEISEKSEIFDDQFSVERPDGSNFTLKIRSTKLEDSAMYFCASSEAAGAYGYTFGSGTRLTVV.